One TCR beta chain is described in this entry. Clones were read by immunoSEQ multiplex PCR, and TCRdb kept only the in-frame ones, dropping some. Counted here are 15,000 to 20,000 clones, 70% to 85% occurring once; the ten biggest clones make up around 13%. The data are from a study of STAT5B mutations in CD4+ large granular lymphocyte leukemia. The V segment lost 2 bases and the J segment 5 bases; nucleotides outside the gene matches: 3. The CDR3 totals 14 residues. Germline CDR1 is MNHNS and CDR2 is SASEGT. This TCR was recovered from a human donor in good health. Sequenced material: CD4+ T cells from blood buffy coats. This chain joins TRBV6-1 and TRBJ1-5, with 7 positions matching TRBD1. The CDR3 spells CASSERGLDQPQHF. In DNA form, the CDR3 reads TGTGCCAGCAGTGAAAGGGGGCTTGATCAGCCCCAGCATTTT.